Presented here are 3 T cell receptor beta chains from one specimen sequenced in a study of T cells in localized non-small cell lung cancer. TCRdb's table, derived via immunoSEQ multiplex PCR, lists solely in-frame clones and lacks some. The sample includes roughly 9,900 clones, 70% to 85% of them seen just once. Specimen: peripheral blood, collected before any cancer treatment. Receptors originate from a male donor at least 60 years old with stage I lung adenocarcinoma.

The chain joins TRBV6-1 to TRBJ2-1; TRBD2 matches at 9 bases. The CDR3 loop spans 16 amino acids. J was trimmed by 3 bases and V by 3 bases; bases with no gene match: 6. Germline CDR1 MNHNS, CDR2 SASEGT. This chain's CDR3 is CASSDGAGGFYNEQFF. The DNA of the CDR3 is TGTGCCAGCAGTGATGGAGCGGGGGGTTTCTACAATGAGCAGTTCTTC.

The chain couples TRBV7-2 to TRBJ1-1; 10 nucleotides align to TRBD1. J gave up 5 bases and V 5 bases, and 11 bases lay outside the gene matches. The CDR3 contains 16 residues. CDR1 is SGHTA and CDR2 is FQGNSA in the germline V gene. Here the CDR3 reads CASSVTRQGARTEAFF. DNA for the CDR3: TGTGCCAGCAGCGTTACACGACAGGGGGCTCGGACTGAAGCTTTCTTT.

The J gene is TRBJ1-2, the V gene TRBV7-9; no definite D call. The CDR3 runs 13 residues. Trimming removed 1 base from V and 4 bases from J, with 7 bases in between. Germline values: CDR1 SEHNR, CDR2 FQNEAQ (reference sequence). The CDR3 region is CASSLVEAYGYTF. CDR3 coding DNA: TGTGCCAGCAGCTTAGTGGAGGCCTATGGCTACACCTTC.